This TCR beta chain was sequenced during a study of cytomegalovirus exposure and HLA in healthy donors. General study results and limits: According to a subsequent analysis, TCR clusters identified in the first cohort showed a tendency to co-occur across the roughly 110 validation repertoires. It was reported that the classifier diagnosed cytomegalovirus status with high specificity and sensitivity in both the original and validation cohorts. Among the CMV-associated chains, three were confirmed in vitro as specific for CMV antigens.

Germline CDR1 and CDR2: LGHNA and YSLEER. V was pared by 2 bases and J by 8 bases, with 15 bases between. This CDR3 is 14 amino acids long. A remark on this clone: Antigen specificity is unknown.

Sequenced by immunoSEQ multiplex PCR; TCRdb stores in-frame clones only, minus some. This sample has tens of thousands of clones, with 85% found just once. The receptor was derived from a man between 25 and 39 years old in good health and CMV-seronegative. The J gene is TRBJ1-2, the V gene TRBV4-3, with D unresolved. The sequenced material came from PBMCs. This CDR3 reads CASSQFTGRGGYTF. As DNA, the CDR3 is TGCGCCAGCAGCCAATTCACCGGGAGAGGCGGCTACACCTTC.